The 7 T cell receptor beta chains reported below all come from one sample, sequenced in a study of blood T cells in healthy people across ages. For the second PCR, which ran for about 6 to 11 cycles, a sample-barcoded 5' primer and a J-beta primer mix were used. Each CDR3 protein is one row after TCRdb ran MiXCR on the 5' RACE reads. The sample has under 850,000 distinct CDR3 sequences, under 40% seen once. The sample taken for sequencing was blood. These receptor sequences come from a man aged 18 to 30 in good health.

The chain carries TRBV10-3 and TRBJ1-1; 7 bases align to TRBD1. Trimming removed 4 bases from V and 3 bases from J; junction bases left unmatched: 14. Germline CDR1 reads ENHRY; CDR2 reads SYGVKD. The CDR3 length is 17 residues. Here the CDR3 DNA reads TGTGCCATCAGTGGGCTCCGGGACAGAGTACGGTACACTGAAGCTTTCTTT. Translation gives CAISGLRDRVRYTEAFF.

This clonotype has only a few counts. The rearrangement uses TRBV10-3 and TRBJ2-3; D gene ambiguous. V was cut by 1 base and J by 4 bases, with 15 bases left in between. The V gene's germline CDR1 is ENHRY and CDR2 SYGVKD. This CDR3 contains 16 residues. The CDR3 coding sequence is TGTGCCATCAGTGAGTATCTAGACCCTCTGGCAGATACGCAGTATTTT. This sequence encodes CAISEYLDPLADTQYF.

The chain combines TRBV3-1 with TRBJ2-6; D remains ambiguous. This CDR3 region has 19 residues. Germline V lookup: CDR1 LGHDT, CDR2 YNNKEL (reference sequence). Between the trimmed V and J ends, which lost 0 bases and 0 bases, there was a span of 15 bases. In nucleotides, the CDR3 is TGTGCCAGCAGCCAAGACAGCCCCAAGGCAATCTCTGGGGCCAACGTCCTGACTTTC. Translating gives CASSQDSPKAISGANVLTF.

J is TRBJ2-2 and V is TRBV6-2 or TRBV6-3; no clear D. Per germline, CDR1 MNHEY and CDR2 SVGEGT. Trimming took off 5 bases at V and 2 bases at J, with 6 bases between the two ends. The CDR3 totals 13 residues. For the CDR3, the DNA is TGTGCCAGCAGTCCCTTCAACACCGGGGAGCTGTTTTTT. Its protein is CASSPFNTGELFF.

The chain joins TRBV11-1 to TRBJ2-7, with 7 bases matching TRBD1. The CDR3 is made up of 15 amino acids. Germline V lookup: CDR1 SGHAT, CDR2 FQDESV (reference sequence). J gave up 4 bases and V 1 base, and 7 bases lay outside the gene matches. CDR3 region: CASSLVGDSRYEQYF. CDR3 DNA: TGTGCCAGCAGCTTAGTGGGGGACAGCCGATACGAGCAGTACTTC.

This clonotype was seen a handful of times. The chain has TRBV6-2 or TRBV6-3 and TRBJ1-2; D possibly corresponds to TRBD1 (6 bases). V was cut by 5 bases and J by 6 bases, with 16 bases left in between. The CDR3 spans 14 residues. Germline CDR1 is MNHEY and CDR2 is SVGEGT. The CDR3 sequence is CASSLDSEGNGYTF. CDR3 sequence (DNA): TGTGCCAGCAGTCTGGACAGTGAAGGGAATGGCTACACCTTC.

The chain uses TRBV6-6 and TRBJ2-5, with D tentatively TRBD1 or TRBD2 (6 bases each). This CDR3 is 13 amino acids long. The V gene's germline CDR1 is MNHNY and CDR2 SVGAGI (reference sequence). Trimming stripped 11 bases from V and 1 base from J, with 14 bases between. The CDR3 protein is CACKGGLQETQYF. The DNA of the CDR3 is TGTGCCTGCAAGGGGGGTCTCCAAGAGACCCAGTACTTC.